A selection of T cell receptor beta chains follows, all from one sample in a study of cytomegalovirus exposure and HLA in healthy donors. Generated by immunoSEQ multiplex PCR, the TCRdb table keeps only in-frame clones and is missing some. The sample consists of 150,000 to 200,000 clones, about four fifths of them appearing once. Sequencing was performed on PBMCs. These receptors originate from a woman under 30 in good health and CMV-seronegative. CDR3s include the opening cysteine and the closing phenylalanine or tryptophan. The order of the fields is D gene, V gene, clone size, J gene, CDR3 protein, CDR3 DNA. The D gene is left open where the match is weak. Size is stated for part of the rows, as once, few or many counts, or as a class when the clone is expanded.

d_call: TRBD1; v_call: TRBV19; clone_size: NA; j_call: TRBJ2-5; cdr3_aa: CASMSTGGAKTQYF; cdr3_nt: TGTGCCAGTATGTCGACAGGGGGCGCCAAGACCCAGTACTTC
d_call: NA; v_call: TRBV7-2; clone_size: NA; j_call: TRBJ2-6; cdr3_aa: CASTEGSGANVLTF; cdr3_nt: TGTGCCAGCACCGAGGGATCCGGGGCCAACGTCCTGACTTTC
d_call: TRBD2; v_call: TRBV4-3; clone_size: NA; j_call: TRBJ2-5; cdr3_aa: CASSQDLGGSGGETQYF; cdr3_nt: TGCGCCAGCAGCCAAGATTTGGGCGGGAGTGGGGGAGAGACCCAGTACTTC
d_call: NA; v_call: TRBV14; clone_size: NA; j_call: TRBJ2-1; cdr3_aa: CASSPGVYNEQFF; cdr3_nt: TGTGCCAGCAGCCCCGGGGTGTACAATGAGCAGTTCTTC
d_call: NA; v_call: TRBV28; clone_size: NA; j_call: TRBJ2-7; cdr3_aa: CASKIQGSAYEQYF; cdr3_nt: TGTGCCAGCAAGATTCAGGGGTCGGCCTACGAGCAGTACTTC
d_call: TRBD1; v_call: TRBV30; clone_size: few; j_call: TRBJ1-1; cdr3_aa: CAWSRDRVNTEAFF; cdr3_nt: TGTGCCTGGAGCCGGGACAGGGTAAACACTGAAGCTTTCTTT
d_call: TRBD2; v_call: TRBV4-1; clone_size: NA; j_call: TRBJ2-2; cdr3_aa: CASSQETGGYGTGELFF; cdr3_nt: TGCGCCAGCAGCCAAGAAACGGGAGGGTACGGCACCGGGGAGCTGTTTTTT
d_call: TRBD2; v_call: TRBV7-2; clone_size: NA; j_call: TRBJ2-3; cdr3_aa: CASSWRLAGSTDTQYF; cdr3_nt: TGTGCCAGCAGCTGGCGCTTAGCGGGAAGCACAGATACGCAGTATTTT
d_call: TRBD2; v_call: TRBV7-9; clone_size: once; j_call: TRBJ2-5; cdr3_aa: CASSLTSGQETQYF; cdr3_nt: TGTGCCAGCAGCTTGACTAGCGGTCAAGAGACCCAGTACTTC
d_call: TRBD2; v_call: TRBV18; clone_size: NA; j_call: TRBJ2-4; cdr3_aa: CASSPAQRERNIQYF; cdr3_nt: TGTGCCAGCTCACCTGCCCAGCGGGAGCGAAACATTCAGTACTTC
d_call: TRBD1; v_call: TRBV19; clone_size: NA; j_call: TRBJ1-1; cdr3_aa: CASNNRGNTEAFF; cdr3_nt: TGTGCCAGTAATAACAGGGGCAACACTGAAGCTTTCTTT
d_call: TRBD2; v_call: TRBV27; clone_size: once; j_call: TRBJ2-3; cdr3_aa: CASSPWGGGGTDTQYF; cdr3_nt: TGTGCCAGCAGCCCTTGGGGGGGAGGAGGCACAGATACGCAGTATTTT
d_call: TRBD2; v_call: TRBV7-8; clone_size: NA; j_call: TRBJ2-7; cdr3_aa: CASSLTGRVDEQYF; cdr3_nt: TGTGCCAGCAGCCTGACGGGGAGGGTTGATGAGCAGTACTTC
d_call: TRBD1; v_call: TRBV5-1; clone_size: few; j_call: TRBJ1-1; cdr3_aa: CASSLEYRGPNTEAFF; cdr3_nt: TGCGCCAGCAGCTTAGAGTACAGGGGCCCGAACACTGAAGCTTTCTTT
d_call: TRBD2; v_call: TRBV6-6; clone_size: NA; j_call: TRBJ2-2; cdr3_aa: CASSYSSGGIGELFF; cdr3_nt: TGTGCCAGCAGTTACTCGTCGGGAGGGATCGGGGAGCTGTTTTTT
d_call: NA; v_call: TRBV5-4; clone_size: few; j_call: TRBJ1-1; cdr3_aa: CASSLLGGRSAFF; cdr3_nt: TGTGCCAGCAGCTTGCTCGGAGGACGCTCCGCTTTCTTT
d_call: NA; v_call: TRBV2; clone_size: NA; j_call: TRBJ1-2; cdr3_aa: CASSRQADYGYTF; cdr3_nt: TGTGCCAGCAGCCGACAAGCTGACTATGGCTACACCTTC
d_call: NA; v_call: TRBV28; clone_size: NA; j_call: TRBJ2-5; cdr3_aa: CASSFSRVGQETQYF; cdr3_nt: TGTGCCAGCAGTTTTTCCAGGGTCGGGCAAGAGACCCAGTACTTC
d_call: NA; v_call: TRBV29-1; clone_size: NA; j_call: TRBJ1-1; cdr3_aa: CSGRDIFAAFF; cdr3_nt: TGCAGCGGCCGGGACATCTTTGCGGCTTTCTTT
d_call: NA; v_call: TRBV27; clone_size: NA; j_call: TRBJ1-2; cdr3_aa: CASSFSNRTGYTF; cdr3_nt: TGTGCCAGCAGTTTTTCAAACAGGACCGGCTACACCTTC
d_call: NA; v_call: TRBV7-9; clone_size: NA; j_call: TRBJ1-1; cdr3_aa: CASSFTGRLPEAFF; cdr3_nt: TGTGCCAGCAGCTTTACAGGGCGACTCCCTGAAGCTTTCTTT
d_call: TRBD1; v_call: TRBV18; clone_size: NA; j_call: TRBJ2-3; cdr3_aa: CASSPLSTGHTDTQYF; cdr3_nt: TGTGCCAGCTCCCCCCTTTCGACAGGGCACACAGATACGCAGTATTTT
d_call: NA; v_call: TRBV6-5; clone_size: NA; j_call: TRBJ2-7; cdr3_aa: CASSYSIKPFHEQYF; cdr3_nt: TGTGCCAGCAGTTACTCGATAAAGCCGTTCCACGAGCAGTACTTC
d_call: NA; v_call: TRBV4-3; clone_size: once; j_call: TRBJ2-5; cdr3_aa: CASSQGRRDSRGETQYF; cdr3_nt: TGCGCCAGCAGCCAAGGTAGACGGGACAGCCGGGGGGAGACCCAGTACTTC
d_call: TRBD1; v_call: TRBV5-1; clone_size: NA; j_call: TRBJ2-3; cdr3_aa: CASSQGTGGITGTDTQYF; cdr3_nt: TGCGCCAGCAGCCAAGGGACAGGGGGCATTACGGGCACAGATACGCAGTATTTT
d_call: NA; v_call: TRBV27; clone_size: NA; j_call: TRBJ2-3; cdr3_aa: CASSLSRRPTTDTQYF; cdr3_nt: TGTGCCAGCAGTTTATCTCGGAGGCCCACCACAGATACGCAGTATTTT
d_call: NA; v_call: TRBV4-2; clone_size: NA; j_call: TRBJ1-2; cdr3_aa: CASSQDLRTDYGYTF; cdr3_nt: TGTGCCAGCAGCCAAGATTTAAGGACAGACTATGGCTACACCTTC
d_call: NA; v_call: TRBV25-1; clone_size: NA; j_call: TRBJ1-1; cdr3_aa: CASSEWQGRTEAFF; cdr3_nt: TGTGCCAGCAGTGAATGGCAGGGTCGGACTGAAGCTTTCTTT
d_call: TRBD1; v_call: TRBV7-2; clone_size: NA; j_call: TRBJ1-2; cdr3_aa: CASSSGQGVNYGYTF; cdr3_nt: TGTGCCAGCAGCTCAGGACAGGGGGTTAACTATGGCTACACCTTC
d_call: NA; v_call: TRBV13; clone_size: NA; j_call: TRBJ2-3; cdr3_aa: CASSLRIAYTDTQYF; cdr3_nt: TGTGCCAGCAGCTTACGCATAGCTTACACAGATACGCAGTATTTT
d_call: NA; v_call: TRBV11-3; clone_size: NA; j_call: TRBJ2-7; cdr3_aa: CASSLRRWRQSSYEQYF; cdr3_nt: TGTGCCAGCAGCTTGCGGCGGTGGCGCCAAAGCTCCTACGAGCAGTACTTC
d_call: TRBD1; v_call: TRBV19; clone_size: NA; j_call: TRBJ1-5; cdr3_aa: CASTPLSRGFNQPQHF; cdr3_nt: TGTGCCAGTACCCCACTCTCCAGGGGGTTTAATCAGCCCCAGCATTTT
d_call: TRBD2; v_call: TRBV10-1; clone_size: NA; j_call: TRBJ2-1; cdr3_aa: CASSESTGLHNEQFF; cdr3_nt: TGCGCCAGCAGTGAGTCAACGGGACTACACAATGAGCAGTTCTTC
d_call: TRBD2; v_call: TRBV27; clone_size: NA; j_call: TRBJ2-2; cdr3_aa: CASRGLAVTMNTGELFF; cdr3_nt: TGTGCCAGCAGAGGACTAGCGGTAACTATGAACACCGGGGAGCTGTTTTTT
d_call: TRBD1; v_call: TRBV27; clone_size: NA; j_call: TRBJ1-2; cdr3_aa: CASSLLSGTEDYGYTF; cdr3_nt: TGTGCCAGCAGTTTATTATCCGGGACAGAAGACTATGGCTACACCTTC
d_call: NA; v_call: TRBV7-9; clone_size: NA; j_call: TRBJ1-1; cdr3_aa: CASSFTTEAFF; cdr3_nt: TGTGCCAGCAGCTTTACAACAGAAGCTTTCTTT
d_call: NA; v_call: TRBV7-9; clone_size: NA; j_call: TRBJ1-5; cdr3_aa: CASSFDRPGQPQHF; cdr3_nt: TGTGCCAGCAGCTTCGACAGGCCCGGACAGCCCCAGCATTTT
d_call: NA; v_call: TRBV7-9; clone_size: NA; j_call: TRBJ2-7; cdr3_aa: CASSLVGLHTHEQYF; cdr3_nt: TGTGCCAGCAGCTTAGTCGGTCTGCATACCCACGAGCAGTACTTC